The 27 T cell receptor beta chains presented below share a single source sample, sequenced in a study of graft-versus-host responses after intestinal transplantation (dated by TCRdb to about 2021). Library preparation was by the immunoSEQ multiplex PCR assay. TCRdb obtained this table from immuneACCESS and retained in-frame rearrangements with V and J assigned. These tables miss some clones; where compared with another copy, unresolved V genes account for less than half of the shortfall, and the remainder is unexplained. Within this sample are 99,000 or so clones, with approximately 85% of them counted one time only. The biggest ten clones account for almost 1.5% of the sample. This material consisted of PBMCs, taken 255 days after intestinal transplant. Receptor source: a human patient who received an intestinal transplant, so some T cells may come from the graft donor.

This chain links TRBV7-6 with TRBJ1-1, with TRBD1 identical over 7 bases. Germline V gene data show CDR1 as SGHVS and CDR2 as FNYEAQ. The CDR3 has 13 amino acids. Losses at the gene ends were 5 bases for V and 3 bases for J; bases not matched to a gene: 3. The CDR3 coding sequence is TGTGCCAGCAGCCGGGACAGAGACACTGAAGCTTTCTTT. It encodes CASSRDRDTEAFF. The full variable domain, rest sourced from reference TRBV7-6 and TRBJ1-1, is GAGVSQSPRYKVTKRGQDVALRCDPISGHVSLYWYRQALGQGPEFLTYFNYEAQQDKSGLPNDRFSAERPEGSISTLTIQRTEQRDSAMYRCASSRDRDTEAFFGQGTRLTVV.

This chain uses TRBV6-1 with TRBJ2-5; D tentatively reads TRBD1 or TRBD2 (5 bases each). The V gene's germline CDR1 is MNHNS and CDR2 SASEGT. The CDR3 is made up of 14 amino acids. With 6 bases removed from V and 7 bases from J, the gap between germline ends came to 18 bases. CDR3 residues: CASSAPDPRGTQYF. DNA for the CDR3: TGTGCCAGCAGCGCACCGGACCCGAGGGGGACCCAGTACTTC.

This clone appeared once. The CDR3 sequence is CAPREGPGGTEAFF. DNA of the CDR3: TGTGCCCCCCGGGAGGGCCCAGGAGGCACTGAAGCTTTCTTT. This chain connects TRBV7-7 to TRBJ1-1; D unclear. V was trimmed by 11 bases and J by 4 bases, leaving 20 bases between them. Germline V gives CDR1 SSHAT, CDR2 FNYEAQ (reference sequence). The CDR3 runs to 14 residues.

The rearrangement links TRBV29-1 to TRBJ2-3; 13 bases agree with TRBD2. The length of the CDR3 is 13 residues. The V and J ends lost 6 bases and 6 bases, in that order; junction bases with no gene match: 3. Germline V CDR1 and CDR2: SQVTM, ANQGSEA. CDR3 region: CSVRTSGGDTQYF. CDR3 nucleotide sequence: TGCAGCGTCCGGACTAGCGGGGGCGATACGCAGTATTTT.

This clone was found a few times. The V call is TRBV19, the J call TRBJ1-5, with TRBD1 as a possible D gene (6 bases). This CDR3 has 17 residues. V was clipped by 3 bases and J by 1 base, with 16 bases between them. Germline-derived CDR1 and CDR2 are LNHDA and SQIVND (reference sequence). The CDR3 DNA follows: TGTGCCAGTAGTATTCGGAGACAGGTAAAAAGCAATCAGCCCCAGCATTTT. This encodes CASSIRRQVKSNQPQHF.

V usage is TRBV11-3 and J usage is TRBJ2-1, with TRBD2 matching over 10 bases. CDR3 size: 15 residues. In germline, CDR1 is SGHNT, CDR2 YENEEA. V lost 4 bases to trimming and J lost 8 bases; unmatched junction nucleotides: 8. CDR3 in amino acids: CASSSSAGGRDEQFF. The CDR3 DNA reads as TGTGCCAGCAGCTCATCAGCGGGGGGGAGGGATGAGCAGTTCTTC.

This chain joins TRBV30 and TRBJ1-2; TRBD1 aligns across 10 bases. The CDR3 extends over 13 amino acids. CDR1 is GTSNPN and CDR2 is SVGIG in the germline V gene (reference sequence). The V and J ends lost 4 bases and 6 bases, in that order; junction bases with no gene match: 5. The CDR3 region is CAWNSGTGDGYTF. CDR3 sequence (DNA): TGTGCCTGGAACTCCGGGACAGGGGATGGCTACACCTTC.

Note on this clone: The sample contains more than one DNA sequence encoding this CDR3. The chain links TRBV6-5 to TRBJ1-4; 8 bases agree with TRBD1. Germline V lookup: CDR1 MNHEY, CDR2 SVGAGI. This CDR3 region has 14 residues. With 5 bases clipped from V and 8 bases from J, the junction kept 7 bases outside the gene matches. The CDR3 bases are TGTGCCAGCAGTGAAGGACAGGGAAACGAAAAACTGTTTTTT. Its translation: CASSEGQGNEKLFF.

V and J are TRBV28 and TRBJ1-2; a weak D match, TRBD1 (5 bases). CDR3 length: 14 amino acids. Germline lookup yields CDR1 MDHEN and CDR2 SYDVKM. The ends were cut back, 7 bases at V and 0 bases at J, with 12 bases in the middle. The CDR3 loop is CASKTEGTNYGYTF. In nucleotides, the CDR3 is TGTGCCAGCAAAACGGAGGGGACTAACTATGGCTACACCTTC.

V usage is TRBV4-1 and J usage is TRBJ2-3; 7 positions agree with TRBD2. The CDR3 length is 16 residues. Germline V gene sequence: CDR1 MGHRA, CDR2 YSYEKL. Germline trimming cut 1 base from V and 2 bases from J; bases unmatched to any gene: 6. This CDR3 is CASSQAGSGFTDTQYF. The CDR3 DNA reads TGCGCCAGCAGCCAAGCGGGTAGCGGGTTCACAGATACGCAGTATTTT.

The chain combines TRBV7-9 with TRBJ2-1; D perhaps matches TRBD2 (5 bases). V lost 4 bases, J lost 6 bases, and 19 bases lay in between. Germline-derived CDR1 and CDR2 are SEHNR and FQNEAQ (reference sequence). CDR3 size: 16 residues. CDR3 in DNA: TGTGCCAGCAGCTCACCGGGGAGTCAGAAACCCAATGAGCAGTTCTTC. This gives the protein CASSSPGSQKPNEQFF.

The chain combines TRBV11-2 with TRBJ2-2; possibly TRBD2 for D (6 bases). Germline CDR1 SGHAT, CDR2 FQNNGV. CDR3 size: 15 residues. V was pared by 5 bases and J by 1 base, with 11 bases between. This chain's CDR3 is CASSQGLMNTGELFF. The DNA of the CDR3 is TGTGCCAGCAGCCAGGGACTGATGAACACCGGGGAGCTGTTTTTT.

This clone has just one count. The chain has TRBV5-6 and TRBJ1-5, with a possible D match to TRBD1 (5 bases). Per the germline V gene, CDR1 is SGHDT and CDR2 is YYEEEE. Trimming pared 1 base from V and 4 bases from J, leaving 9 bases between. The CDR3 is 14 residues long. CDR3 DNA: TGTGCCAGCAGCTTGTTAGGGGTGAATCAGCCCCAGCATTTT. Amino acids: CASSLLGVNQPQHF.

The DNA for the CDR3 is TGTGCCAGCAGCAAAGTAAGGAGACAGGGGAACCACGGCTACACCTTC. This translates into CASSKVRRQGNHGYTF. The rearrangement links TRBV21-1 to TRBJ1-2; TRBD1 is the table's D call and was not checked against the DNA. TRBV21-1 is a pseudogene locus. The CDR3 consists of 16 residues.

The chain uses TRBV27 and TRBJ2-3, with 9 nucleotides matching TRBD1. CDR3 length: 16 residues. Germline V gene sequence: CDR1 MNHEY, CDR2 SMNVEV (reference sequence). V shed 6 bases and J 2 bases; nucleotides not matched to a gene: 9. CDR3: CASRPSGQGPTDTQYF. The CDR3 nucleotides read TGTGCCAGCAGACCCTCGGGACAGGGACCCACAGATACGCAGTATTTT.

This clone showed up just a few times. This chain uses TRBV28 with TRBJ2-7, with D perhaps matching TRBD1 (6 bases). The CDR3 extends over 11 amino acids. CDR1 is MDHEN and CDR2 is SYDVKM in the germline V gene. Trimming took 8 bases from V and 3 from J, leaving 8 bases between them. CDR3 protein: CASGTFYEQYF. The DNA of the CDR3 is TGTGCCAGCGGGACATTCTACGAGCAGTACTTC.

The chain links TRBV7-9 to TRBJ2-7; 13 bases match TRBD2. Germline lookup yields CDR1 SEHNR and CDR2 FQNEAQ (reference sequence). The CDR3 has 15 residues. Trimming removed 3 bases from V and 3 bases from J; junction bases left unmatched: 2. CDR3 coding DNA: TGTGCCAGCAGCTTGACTAGCGGGAGGATCTACGAGCAGTACTTC. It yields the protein CASSLTSGRIYEQYF.

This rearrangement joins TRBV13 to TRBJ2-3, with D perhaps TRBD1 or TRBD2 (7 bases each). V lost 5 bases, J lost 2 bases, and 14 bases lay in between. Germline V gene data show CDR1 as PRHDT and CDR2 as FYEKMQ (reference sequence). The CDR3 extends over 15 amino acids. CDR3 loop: CASSQGGGPTDTQYF. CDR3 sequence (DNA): TGTGCCAGCAGCCAGGGGGGGGGACCCACAGATACGCAGTATTTT.

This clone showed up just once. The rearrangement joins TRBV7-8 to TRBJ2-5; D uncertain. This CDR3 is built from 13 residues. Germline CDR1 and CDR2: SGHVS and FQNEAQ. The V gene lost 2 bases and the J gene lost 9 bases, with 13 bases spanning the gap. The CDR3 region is CASSLQELASQYF. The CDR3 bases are TGTGCCAGCAGCTTACAGGAATTAGCATCCCAGTACTTC.

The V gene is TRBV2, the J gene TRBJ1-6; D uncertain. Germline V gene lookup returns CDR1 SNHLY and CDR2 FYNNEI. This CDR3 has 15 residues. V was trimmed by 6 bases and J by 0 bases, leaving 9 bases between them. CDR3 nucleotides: TGTGCCAGCAGCCGAGCGGGCTCCTATAATTCACCCCTCCACTTT. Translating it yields CASSRAGSYNSPLHF.

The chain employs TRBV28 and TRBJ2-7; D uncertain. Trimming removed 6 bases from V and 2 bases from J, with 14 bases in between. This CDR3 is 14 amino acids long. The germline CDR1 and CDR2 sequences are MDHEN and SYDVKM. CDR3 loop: CASSSRIGTYEQYF. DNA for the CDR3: TGTGCCAGCAGCAGCCGAATAGGGACCTACGAGCAGTACTTC.

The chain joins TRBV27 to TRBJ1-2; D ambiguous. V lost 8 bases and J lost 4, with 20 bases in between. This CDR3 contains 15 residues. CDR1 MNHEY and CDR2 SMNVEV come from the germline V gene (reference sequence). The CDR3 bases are TGTGCCAGCGCCTTTTCGGCTGGGCGGTTCTATGGCTACACCTTC. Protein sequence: CASAFSAGRFYGYTF.

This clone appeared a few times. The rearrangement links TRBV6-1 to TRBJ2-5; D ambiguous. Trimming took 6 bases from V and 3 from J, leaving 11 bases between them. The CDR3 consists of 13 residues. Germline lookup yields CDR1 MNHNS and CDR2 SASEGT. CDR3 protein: CASRQQHKETQYF. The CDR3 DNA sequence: TGTGCCAGCAGACAACAGCACAAAGAGACCCAGTACTTC.

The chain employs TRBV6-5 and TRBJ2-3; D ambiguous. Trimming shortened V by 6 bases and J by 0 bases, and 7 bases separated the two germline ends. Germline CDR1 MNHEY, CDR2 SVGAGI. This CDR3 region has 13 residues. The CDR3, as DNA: TGTGCCAGCAGGCGACCCAGCACAGATACGCAGTATTTT. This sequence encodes CASRRPSTDTQYF.

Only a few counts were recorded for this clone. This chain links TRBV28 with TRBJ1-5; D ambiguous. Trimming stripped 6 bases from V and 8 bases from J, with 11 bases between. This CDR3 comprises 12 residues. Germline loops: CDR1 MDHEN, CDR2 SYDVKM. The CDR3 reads CASSPLQKPQHF. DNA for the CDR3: TGTGCCAGCAGCCCACTACAAAAGCCCCAGCATTTT. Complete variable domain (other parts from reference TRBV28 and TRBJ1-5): DVKVTQSSRYLVKRTGEKVFLECVQDMDHENMFWYRQDPGLGLRLIYFSYDVKMKEKGDIPEGYSVSREKKERFSLILESASTNQTSMYLCASSPLQKPQHFGDGTRLSIL.

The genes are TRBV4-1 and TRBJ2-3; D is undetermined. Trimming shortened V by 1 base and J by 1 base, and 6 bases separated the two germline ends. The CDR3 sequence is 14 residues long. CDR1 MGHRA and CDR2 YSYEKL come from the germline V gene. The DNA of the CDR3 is TGCGCCAGCAGCCAAGCTAGGGGCACAGATACGCAGTATTTT. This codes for CASSQARGTDTQYF.

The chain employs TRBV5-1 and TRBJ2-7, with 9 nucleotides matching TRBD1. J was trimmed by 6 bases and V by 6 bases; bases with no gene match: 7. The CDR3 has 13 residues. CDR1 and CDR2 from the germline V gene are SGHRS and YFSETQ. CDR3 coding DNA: TGCGCCAGCACAGGGACAGGGCCTGGCGAGCAGTACTTC. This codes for CASTGTGPGEQYF.